Listed here are 18 T cell receptor beta chains from one sample, sequenced in a study of blood T cell repertoires in COVID-19. Produced via immunoSEQ multiplex PCR; TCRdb's table is partial and in-frame only. This sample has about 99,000 clones, with over 80% found just once. The sequenced material came from peripheral blood. All receptors derive from a man between 65 and 85 years old with active or convalescent COVID-19.

The chain carries TRBV18 and TRBJ1-6; D gene ambiguous. This CDR3 has 15 amino acids. Germline V CDR1 and CDR2: KGHSH, LQKENI. V shed 1 base and J shed 4 bases, with 8 bases lying between them. The CDR3 DNA sequence: TGTGCCAGCTCACCACGGGCAGATTATAATTCACCCCTCCACTTT. It is translated as CASSPRADYNSPLHF.

This chain joins TRBV7-3 and TRBJ2-5; D is unclear. Trimming shortened V by 2 bases and J by 5 bases, and 15 bases separated the two germline ends. This CDR3 spans 15 amino acids. Germline-derived CDR1 and CDR2 are SGHTA and FQGTGA. CDR3: CASSLRPGPAETQYF. The CDR3 region has the DNA TGTGCCAGCAGCTTACGGCCGGGTCCGGCGGAGACCCAGTACTTC.

The chain carries TRBV28 and TRBJ2-5; 10 bases map to TRBD2. The CDR3 contains 17 residues. The V gene's germline CDR1 is MDHEN and CDR2 SYDVKM. After removal of 6 bases from V and 5 bases from J, the junction contained 15 bases not matched to a gene. CDR3 loop: CASSFGYQRGGLETQYF. DNA for the CDR3: TGTGCCAGCAGCTTTGGGTACCAGCGGGGGGGATTGGAGACCCAGTACTTC.

V gene TRBV4-3 combines with J gene TRBJ2-3, with 9 positions matching TRBD2. The length of the CDR3 is 18 residues. The V gene end was trimmed by 3 bases and the J gene end by 5 bases; junction bases not matched to a gene: 15. The germline CDR1 and CDR2 sequences are LGHNA and YSLEER. This CDR3 is CASSQDYQRGAHLDTQYF. The CDR3 DNA reads TGCGCCAGCAGCCAGGACTACCAGCGGGGGGCCCATTTAGATACGCAGTATTTT.

This rearrangement joins TRBV5-1 to TRBJ2-5; TRBD1 agrees at 12 bases. Germline CDR1 reads SGHRS; CDR2 reads YFSETQ. The ends lost 4 bases at V and 5 bases at J; junction bases unmatched: 9. The CDR3 extends over 16 amino acids. The CDR3 reads CASSITGTGGGETQYF. DNA of the CDR3: TGCGCCAGCAGCATCACCGGGACAGGGGGCGGTGAGACCCAGTACTTC.

The J gene is TRBJ1-6, the V gene TRBV30; a possible D gene is TRBD1 (5 bases). V dropped 2 bases and J dropped 0 bases, with 11 bases sitting between them. CDR1 is GTSNPN, CDR2 SVGIG, per germline (reference sequence). The CDR3 contains 16 residues. For the CDR3, the DNA is TGTGCCTGGAGTTGGGAGGGGAGCTCCTATAATTCACCCCTCCACTTT. Its protein is CAWSWEGSSYNSPLHF. Together with reference TRBV30 and TRBJ1-6, the CDR3 gives the full variable domain: SQTIHQWPATLVQPVGSPLSLECTVEGTSNPNLYWYRQAAGRGLQLLFYSVGIGQISSEVPQNLSASRPQDRQFILSSKKLLLSDSGFYLCAWSWEGSSYNSPLHFGNGTRLTVT.

The chain links TRBV11-1 to TRBJ2-7; 11 bases agree with TRBD1. Germline V gene lookup returns CDR1 SGHAT and CDR2 FQDESV (reference sequence). The CDR3 covers 15 residues. Losses at the gene ends were 4 bases for V and 6 bases for J; bases not matched to a gene: 8. Here the CDR3 reads CASSSNGQGAGEQYF. DNA of the CDR3: TGTGCCAGCAGCTCGAATGGACAGGGGGCGGGCGAGCAGTACTTC.

This sequence joins TRBV5-4 and TRBJ1-2, with 12 nucleotides matching TRBD1. V shed 4 bases and J 6 bases; nucleotides not matched to a gene: 7. Germline V gives CDR1 SGHNT, CDR2 YYREEE (reference sequence). The CDR3 covers 15 residues. CDR3: CASSRGQGARDGYTF. The CDR3 DNA is TGTGCCAGCAGCAGGGGACAGGGGGCGAGGGATGGCTACACCTTC. The full variable domain, with the rest looked up from reference TRBV5-4 and TRBJ1-2, is ETGVTQSPTHLIKTRGQQVTLRCSSQSGHNTVSWYQQALGQGPQFIFQYYREEENGRGNFPPRFSGLQFPNYSSELNVNALELDDSALYLCASSRGQGARDGYTFGSGTRLTVV.

This chain links TRBV11-2 with TRBJ1-2, with TRBD1 matching over 10 bases. The CDR3 contains 15 residues. Trimming removed 5 bases from V and 5 bases from J; junction bases left unmatched: 8. CDR1 is SGHAT and CDR2 is FQNNGV in the germline V gene. CDR3 DNA sequence: TGTGCCAGCAGCCCGTCCGGGACAGGGGAGTATGGCTACACCTTC. Translating gives CASSPSGTGEYGYTF.

V and J are TRBV18 and TRBJ1-1, with D perhaps TRBD1 (6 bases). CDR3 length: 15 amino acids. Trimming took off 2 bases at V and 4 bases at J, with 14 bases between the two ends. Germline V CDR1 and CDR2: KGHSH, LQKENI. CDR3: CASSPIQGESTEAFF. DNA for the CDR3: TGTGCCAGCTCACCAATACAGGGCGAAAGCACTGAAGCTTTCTTT.

The chain has TRBV19 and TRBJ1-3, with D maybe TRBD1 (5 bases). There are 14 residues in the CDR3. V gave up 4 bases and J gave up 1 base, with 8 bases separating them. Germline V gene lookup returns CDR1 LNHDA and CDR2 SQIVND (reference sequence). Here the CDR3 reads CASSTRQSGNTIYF. The CDR3 DNA reads TGTGCCAGTAGTACGCGACAGTCTGGAAACACCATATATTTT.

The rearrangement links TRBV25-1 to TRBJ1-1; TRBD1 is a possible D gene (5 bases). In germline, CDR1 is MGHDK, CDR2 SYGVNS. The CDR3 sequence is 12 residues long. Trimming cost V 3 bases and J 5 bases, with 7 bases left between them. CDR3: CASSDKGTEAFF. For the CDR3, the DNA is TGTGCCAGCAGTGATAAGGGGACTGAAGCTTTCTTT.

V gene TRBV10-3 combines with J gene TRBJ1-1; D not certain. V lost 8 bases, J lost 1 base, and 5 bases lay in between. CDR3 length equals 11 residues. Germline CDR1 ENHRY, CDR2 SYGVKD. This CDR3 reads CAIRRNTEAFF. The CDR3 nucleotides read TGTGCCATCCGCAGGAACACTGAAGCTTTCTTT.

The chain links TRBV12-3 or TRBV12-4 to TRBJ1-1; no clear D. V shed 3 bases and J shed 11 bases, with 16 bases lying between them. The CDR3 is 13 amino acids. For the CDR3, the DNA is TGTGCCAGCAGTTTTAGTAAAGCTAGGCGGGCTTTCTTT. The encoded protein is CASSFSKARRAFF.

The count of this clone is one. The chain employs TRBV5-4 and TRBJ1-1, with 7 positions matching TRBD1. The CDR3 loop spans 15 amino acids. CDR1 SGHNT and CDR2 YYREEE come from the germline V gene (reference sequence). J was trimmed by 6 bases and V by 2 bases; bases with no gene match: 10. This CDR3 is CASSLTGVSGAEAFF. The CDR3 DNA is TGTGCCAGCAGCTTAACAGGGGTGAGCGGCGCTGAAGCTTTCTTT.

The chain has TRBV6-1 and TRBJ2-1, with 10 bases lining up with TRBD2. V dropped 4 bases and J dropped 0; count of bases not matched to a gene: 12. The germline V gene encodes CDR1 MNHNS and CDR2 SASEGT. This CDR3 spans 19 amino acids. CDR3 in amino acids: CASSVRLAGATSSYNEQFF. CDR3 DNA sequence: TGTGCCAGCAGTGTACGGCTAGCGGGGGCCACAAGCTCCTACAATGAGCAGTTCTTC.

This sequence joins TRBV2 and TRBJ2-7, with 9 nucleotides matching TRBD2. V lost 4 bases to trimming and J lost 7 bases; unmatched junction nucleotides: 14. This CDR3 comprises 16 residues. CDR1 and CDR2 from the germline V gene are SNHLY and FYNNEI. The CDR3 loop is CASSAVSGGPPREQYF. The CDR3 nucleotides read TGTGCCAGCAGTGCGGTTAGCGGGGGTCCCCCGAGAGAGCAGTACTTC.

This chain joins TRBV28 and TRBJ1-5; D gene ambiguous. The CDR3 length is 14 residues. V lost 2 bases and J lost 5, with 10 bases in between. Germline V CDR1 and CDR2: MDHEN, SYDVKM. The CDR3 region has the DNA TGTGCCAGCAGTTTAGCCGAGCCCTATCAGCCCCAGCATTTT. The encoded protein is CASSLAEPYQPQHF.